These T cell receptor beta chains were read from a single sample in a study of blood T cells in healthy people across ages. TCRdb re-derived calls from the 5' RACE reads in MiXCR, one entry per CDR3 protein. The table records approximately 1.5 million distinct CDR3 sequences, 42% of them present only once. The specimen was blood. Source of these receptors: a woman aged 18 to 35 in good health. Each CDR3 is given with its conserved first and last residue.

v_call: TRBV6-5
j_call: TRBJ1-5
cdr3_aa: CASSYGNSQPQHF

v_call: TRBV28
j_call: TRBJ2-1
cdr3_aa: CASSSLAGGAYNEQFF

v_call: TRBV20-1
j_call: .
cdr3_aa: CSARSGGGDEQYF

v_call: TRBV29-1
j_call: TRBJ2-7
cdr3_aa: CSVEDPGGSSYEQYF

v_call: TRBV4-1
j_call: TRBJ2-3
cdr3_aa: CASSQDGAPPPDTQYF

v_call: TRBV12-3/TRBV12-4
j_call: TRBJ1-1
cdr3_aa: CASSILGDLGTEAFF

v_call: TRBV20-1
j_call: TRBJ1-5
cdr3_aa: CSARGVGASNQPQHF

v_call: TRBV7-2
j_call: TRBJ2-5
cdr3_aa: CASSIAGGHNNEQYF

v_call: TRBV9
j_call: TRBJ2-7
cdr3_aa: CASSVLAGDTYEQYF

v_call: TRBV6-6
j_call: TRBJ1-2
cdr3_aa: CASSYGDGYTF

v_call: TRBV5-1
j_call: TRBJ1-2
cdr3_aa: CASSLDVSYGYTF

v_call: TRBV29-1
j_call: TRBJ2-7
cdr3_aa: CSVYRGESYEQYF

v_call: TRBV6-2/TRBV6-3
j_call: TRBJ1-5
cdr3_aa: CASNQMYSNQPQHF

v_call: TRBV4-3
j_call: TRBJ1-1
cdr3_aa: CASSQVFRANTEAFF

v_call: TRBV10-3
j_call: TRBJ2-4
cdr3_aa: CAISNIQYF

v_call: TRBV27
j_call: TRBJ1-1
cdr3_aa: CASSLDDPRQRRNTEAFF

v_call: TRBV15
j_call: .
cdr3_aa: CATRGNSYEQYF

v_call: TRBV7-2
j_call: TRBJ1-1
cdr3_aa: CASSRAPPSGSTEAFF

v_call: TRBV20-1
j_call: TRBJ1-2
cdr3_aa: CSARGPIVGSGYGYTF

v_call: TRBV4-3
j_call: TRBJ2-7
cdr3_aa: CASSHTGGYEQYF

v_call: TRBV3-1
j_call: TRBJ2-7
cdr3_aa: CASSREGTGEREQYF

v_call: TRBV9
j_call: TRBJ2-5
cdr3_aa: CASSPPQVTVETQYF

v_call: TRBV6-5
j_call: TRBJ2-7
cdr3_aa: CASSIGPENEQYF

v_call: TRBV24-1
j_call: TRBJ1-2
cdr3_aa: CATSDMTTNYGYTF

v_call: TRBV20-1
j_call: TRBJ2-3
cdr3_aa: CSARAEVGTDTQYF

v_call: TRBV28
j_call: TRBJ2-3
cdr3_aa: CASRSELAEVRDTQYF

v_call: TRBV29-1
j_call: TRBJ2-1
cdr3_aa: CSVRPSGRINNEQFF

v_call: TRBV25-1
j_call: TRBJ1-6
cdr3_aa: CASSETGGFSPLHF

v_call: TRBV6-2/TRBV6-3
j_call: TRBJ2-7
cdr3_aa: CATTLSPYEQYF

v_call: TRBV6-5
j_call: TRBJ1-2
cdr3_aa: CASSYNDGRGGYTF

v_call: TRBV2
j_call: TRBJ2-2
cdr3_aa: CASSQGTTNTGELFF